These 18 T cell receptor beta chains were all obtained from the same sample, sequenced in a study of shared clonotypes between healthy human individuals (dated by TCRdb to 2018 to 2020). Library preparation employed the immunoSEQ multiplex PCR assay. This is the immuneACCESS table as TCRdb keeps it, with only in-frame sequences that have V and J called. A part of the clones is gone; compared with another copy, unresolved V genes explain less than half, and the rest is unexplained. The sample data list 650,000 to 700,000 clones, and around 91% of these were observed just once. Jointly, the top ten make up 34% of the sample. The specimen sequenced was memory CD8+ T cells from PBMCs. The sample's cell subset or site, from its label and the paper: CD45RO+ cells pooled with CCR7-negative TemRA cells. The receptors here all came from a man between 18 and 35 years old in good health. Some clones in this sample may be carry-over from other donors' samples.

The CDR3 bases are TGCGCCAGCAGCGTACTAGGGGGGTTGGAGACCCAGTACTTC. Its protein is CASSVLGGLETQYF. V gene TRBV5-1 combines with J gene TRBJ2-5; possibly TRBD1 or TRBD2 for D (6 bases each). Germline CDR1 is SGHRS and CDR2 is YFSETQ. This CDR3 has 14 residues. V lost 4 bases and J lost 5, with 15 bases in between.

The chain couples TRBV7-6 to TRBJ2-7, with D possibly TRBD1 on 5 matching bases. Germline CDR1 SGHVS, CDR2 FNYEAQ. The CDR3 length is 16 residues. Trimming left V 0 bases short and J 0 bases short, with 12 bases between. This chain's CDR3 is CASSLAQAGASYEQYF. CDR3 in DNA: TGTGCCAGCAGCTTAGCGCAGGCTGGGGCCTCCTACGAGCAGTACTTC.

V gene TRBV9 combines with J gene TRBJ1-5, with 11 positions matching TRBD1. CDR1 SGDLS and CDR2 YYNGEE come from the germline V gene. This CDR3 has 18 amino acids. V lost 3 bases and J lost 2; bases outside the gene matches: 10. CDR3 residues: CASSDHPGQGVGNQPQHF. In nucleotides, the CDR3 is TGTGCCAGCAGCGATCATCCGGGACAGGGGGTCGGCAATCAGCCCCAGCATTTT.

CDR3 amino acids: CASSEKGPTPSNEQFF. DNA of the CDR3: TGTGCCAGCAGCGAGAAGGGACCGACCCCCTCCAATGAGCAGTTCTTC. V gene TRBV9 combines with J gene TRBJ2-1, with D possibly called TRBD1 or TRBD2 (5 bases each). CDR1 is SGDLS, CDR2 YYNGEE, per germline. The CDR3 has 16 residues. V was pared by 3 bases and J by 6 bases, with 19 bases between.

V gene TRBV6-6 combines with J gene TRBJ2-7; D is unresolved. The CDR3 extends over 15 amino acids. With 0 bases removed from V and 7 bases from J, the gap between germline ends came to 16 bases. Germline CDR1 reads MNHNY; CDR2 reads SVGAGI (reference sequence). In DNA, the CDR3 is TGTGCCAGCAGTTACTCCCCCTCTTTTTGGCCTGAGCAGTACTTC. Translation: CASSYSPSFWPEQYF.

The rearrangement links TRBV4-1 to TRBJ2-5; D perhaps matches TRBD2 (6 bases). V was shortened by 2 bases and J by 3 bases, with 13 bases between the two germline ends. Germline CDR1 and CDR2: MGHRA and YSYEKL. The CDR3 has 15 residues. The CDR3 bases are TGCGCCAGCAGCCAAAGCCGGGACTTTGAAGAGACCCAGTACTTC. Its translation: CASSQSRDFEETQYF.

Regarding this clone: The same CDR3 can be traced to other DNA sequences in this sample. CDR3 region: CASSFGRVGGYTF. The CDR3 coding sequence is TGTGCCAGCAGTTTCGGCAGGGTTGGGGGCTACACCTTC. This chain uses TRBV27 with TRBJ1-2, with D possibly being TRBD1 (5 bases). The CDR3 loop spans 13 amino acids. Germline V gives CDR1 MNHEY, CDR2 SMNVEV (reference sequence). V was trimmed by 3 bases and J by 8 bases, leaving 13 bases between them.

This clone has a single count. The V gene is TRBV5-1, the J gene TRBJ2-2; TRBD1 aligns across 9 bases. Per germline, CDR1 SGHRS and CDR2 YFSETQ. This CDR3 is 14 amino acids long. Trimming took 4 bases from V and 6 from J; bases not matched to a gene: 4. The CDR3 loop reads CASSGTGFAGELFF. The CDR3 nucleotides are TGCGCCAGCAGCGGGACAGGGTTCGCCGGGGAGCTGTTTTTT.

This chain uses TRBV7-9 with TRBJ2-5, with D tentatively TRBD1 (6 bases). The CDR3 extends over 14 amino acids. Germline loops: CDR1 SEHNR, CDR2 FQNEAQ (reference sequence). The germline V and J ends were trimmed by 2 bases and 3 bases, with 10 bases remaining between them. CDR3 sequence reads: CASSLPDSKETQYF. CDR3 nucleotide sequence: TGTGCCAGCAGCTTACCGGACAGCAAAGAGACCCAGTACTTC.

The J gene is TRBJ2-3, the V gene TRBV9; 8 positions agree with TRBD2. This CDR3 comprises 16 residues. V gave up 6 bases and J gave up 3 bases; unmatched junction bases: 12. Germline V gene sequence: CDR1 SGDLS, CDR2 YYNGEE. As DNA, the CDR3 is TGTGCCAGCAATGAGGGGGGTGGACTAGCTACAGATACGCAGTATTTT. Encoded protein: CASNEGGGLATDTQYF.

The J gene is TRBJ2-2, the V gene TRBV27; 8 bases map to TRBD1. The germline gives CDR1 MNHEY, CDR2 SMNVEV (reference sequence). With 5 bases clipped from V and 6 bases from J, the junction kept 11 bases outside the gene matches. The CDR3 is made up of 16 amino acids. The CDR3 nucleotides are TGTGCCAGCAGTCCGCGACAGGGGTCGTTGGCCGGGGAGCTGTTTTTT. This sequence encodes CASSPRQGSLAGELFF.

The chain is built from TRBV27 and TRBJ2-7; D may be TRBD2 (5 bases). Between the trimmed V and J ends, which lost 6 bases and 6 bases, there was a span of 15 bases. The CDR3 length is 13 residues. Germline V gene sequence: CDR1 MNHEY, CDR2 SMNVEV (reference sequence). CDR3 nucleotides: TGTGCCAGCAGCTGGGGAGTCAACAGCGAGCAGTACTTC. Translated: CASSWGVNSEQYF.

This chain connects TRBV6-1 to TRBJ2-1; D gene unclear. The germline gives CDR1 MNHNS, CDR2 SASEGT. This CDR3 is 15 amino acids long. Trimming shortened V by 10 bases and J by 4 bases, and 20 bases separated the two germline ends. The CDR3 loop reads CATLTLWTEYNEQFF. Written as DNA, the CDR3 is TGTGCCACACTGACCCTATGGACCGAGTACAATGAGCAGTTCTTC.

The CDR3 bases are TGTGCCAGCAGTTTCCCGCGGGGGGCAGTGGGGGAGCAGTACTTC. Amino acids: CASSFPRGAVGEQYF. This chain links TRBV28 with TRBJ2-7; 8 nucleotides match TRBD2. The junction had 11 bases not matched to a gene; V was cut back by 3 bases and J by 7 bases. In germline, CDR1 is MDHEN, CDR2 SYDVKM. The CDR3 runs 15 residues.

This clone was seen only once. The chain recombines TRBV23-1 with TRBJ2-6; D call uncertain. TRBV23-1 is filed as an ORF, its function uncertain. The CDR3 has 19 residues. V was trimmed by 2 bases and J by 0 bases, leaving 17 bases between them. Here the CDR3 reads CASSQISCEWSSGANVLTF. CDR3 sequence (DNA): TGCGCCAGCAGTCAAATTTCGTGCGAGTGGAGCTCTGGGGCCAACGTCCTGACTTTC.

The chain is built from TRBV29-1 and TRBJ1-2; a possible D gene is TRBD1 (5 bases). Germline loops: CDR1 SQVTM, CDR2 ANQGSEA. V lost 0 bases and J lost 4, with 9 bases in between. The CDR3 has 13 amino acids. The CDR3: CSVEEGRIYGYTF. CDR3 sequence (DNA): TGCAGCGTTGAAGAGGGACGGATCTATGGCTACACCTTC.

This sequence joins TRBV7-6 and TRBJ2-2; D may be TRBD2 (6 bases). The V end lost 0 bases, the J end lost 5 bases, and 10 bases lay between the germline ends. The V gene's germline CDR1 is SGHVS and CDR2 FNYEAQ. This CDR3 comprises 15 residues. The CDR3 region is CASSLATEGTGELFF. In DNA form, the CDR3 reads TGTGCCAGCAGCTTAGCGACGGAGGGAACCGGGGAGCTGTTTTTT.

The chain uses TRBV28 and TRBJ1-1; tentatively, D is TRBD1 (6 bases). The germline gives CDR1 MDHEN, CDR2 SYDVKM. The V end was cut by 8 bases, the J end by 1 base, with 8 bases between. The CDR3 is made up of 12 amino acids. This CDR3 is CASLQGNTEAFF. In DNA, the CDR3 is TGTGCCAGCCTACAGGGGAACACTGAAGCTTTCTTT. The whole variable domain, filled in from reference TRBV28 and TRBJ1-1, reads DVKVTQSSRYLVKRTGEKVFLECVQDMDHENMFWYRQDPGLGLRLIYFSYDVKMKEKGDIPEGYSVSREKKERFSLILESASTNQTSMYLCASLQGNTEAFFGQGTRLTVV.